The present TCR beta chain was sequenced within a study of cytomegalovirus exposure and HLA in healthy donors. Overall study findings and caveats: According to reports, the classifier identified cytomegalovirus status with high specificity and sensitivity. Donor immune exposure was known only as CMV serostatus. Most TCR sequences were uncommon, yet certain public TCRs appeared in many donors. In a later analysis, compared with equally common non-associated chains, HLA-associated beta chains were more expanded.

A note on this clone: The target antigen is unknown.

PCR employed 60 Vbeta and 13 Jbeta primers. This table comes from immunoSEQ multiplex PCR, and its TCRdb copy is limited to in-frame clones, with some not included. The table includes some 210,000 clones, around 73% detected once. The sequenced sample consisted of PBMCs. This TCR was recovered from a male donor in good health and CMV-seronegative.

The CDR3 spells CASSVLGDADTQYF. CDR3 DNA: TGTGCCAGCAGCGTCCTAGGCGACGCAGATACGCAGTATTTT. This chain joins TRBV9 and TRBJ2-3; D is uncertain. The CDR3 has 14 amino acids. The germline CDR1 and CDR2 sequences are SGDLS and YYNGEE. V lost 2 bases and J lost 4, with 11 bases in between.